This TCR beta chain was documented in a study of PD-L1 blockade in urothelial cancer. Study at large: The study recovered a median of 141,255 T cells per blood sample. Study results and limitations: Durable benefit accompanied greater 3-week expansion of tumor-associated blood clones.

Sequencing was performed with immunoSEQ multiplex PCR; in TCRdb, only in-frame clones are kept and a portion is missing. The sample records about 30,000 clones, more than 75% being singletons. Trimming removed 2 bases from V and 2 bases from J, with 10 bases in between. The CDR3 runs 16 residues. The germline gives CDR1 KGHSH, CDR2 LQKENI. With regard to this clone: What it binds is unknown.

The sample was PBMCs, taken around atezolizumab (anti-PD-L1) treatment. This chain joins TRBV18 and TRBJ2-6, with D perhaps TRBD1 (5 bases). This clonotype originated in a man aged 45-65 years with urothelial cancer. CDR3 sequence (DNA): TGTGCCAGCTCACCATTACAGGCAACTGGGGCCAACGTCCTGACTTTC. It specifies CASSPLQATGANVLTF.